This T cell receptor (beta chain) was identified during a study of T cells in Graves' hyperthyroidism and ophthalmopathy. The TCR beta CDR3 regions underwent amplification using RNA transcripts as the source. With the HTBI primer set, the TCR CDR3 went through a first round of RT-PCR. TCRdb itself ran the multiplex PCR reads through MiXCR, one entry per CDR3 protein. The sample contains about 510,000 distinct CDR3 sequences, over 35% of which appear only once. Germline lookup yields CDR1 SGDLS and CDR2 YYNGEE. V was clipped by 0 bases and J by 7 bases, with 8 bases between them. The CDR3 loop spans 13 amino acids. This clonotype was counted a few times. Antigen specificity is unknown. Findings of the study overall: Within blood appeared most thyroid clonotypes that had expanded above 0.001. Ophthalmopathy prediction by the model preceded onset by a median about 6.3 months. Patients with ophthalmopathy were separated from those with stable hyperthyroidism by a 13 V-J model.

Criteria for exclusion of patients were uncontrolled infection, other autoimmune disease, pregnancy or lactation. The sample comprised peripheral blood or thyroid tissue (not recorded which). V and J are TRBV9 and TRBJ1-5; D is uncertain. This clonotype was obtained from an adult woman with Graves' disease, either hyperthyroidism or ophthalmopathy (not recorded which). CDR3 in DNA: TGTGCCAGCAGCGTAGGAGGTAAACAGCCCCAGCATTTT. It specifies CASSVGGKQPQHF.